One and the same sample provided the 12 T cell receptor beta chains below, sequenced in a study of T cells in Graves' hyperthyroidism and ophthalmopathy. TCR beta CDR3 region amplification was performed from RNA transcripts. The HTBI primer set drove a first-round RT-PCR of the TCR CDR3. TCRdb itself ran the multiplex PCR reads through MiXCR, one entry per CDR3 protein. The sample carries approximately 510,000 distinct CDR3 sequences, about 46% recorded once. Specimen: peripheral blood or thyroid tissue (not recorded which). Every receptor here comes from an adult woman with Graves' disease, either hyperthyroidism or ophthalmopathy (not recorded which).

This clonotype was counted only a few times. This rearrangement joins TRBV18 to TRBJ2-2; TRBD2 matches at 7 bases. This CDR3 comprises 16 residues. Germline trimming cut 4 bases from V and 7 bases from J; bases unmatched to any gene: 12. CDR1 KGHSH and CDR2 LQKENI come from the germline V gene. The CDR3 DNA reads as TGTGCCAGCTCACGTACTAGCGTTGCCGGGGACGGGGAGCTGTTTTTT. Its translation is CASSRTSVAGDGELFF.

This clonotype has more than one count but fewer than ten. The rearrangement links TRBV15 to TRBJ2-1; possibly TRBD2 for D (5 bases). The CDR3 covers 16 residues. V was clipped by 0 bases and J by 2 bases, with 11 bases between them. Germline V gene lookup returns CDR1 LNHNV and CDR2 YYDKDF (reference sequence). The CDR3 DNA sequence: TGTGCCACCAGCAGAGATCTGGGAGAGCCCTACAATGAGCAGTTCTTC. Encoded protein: CATSRDLGEPYNEQFF.

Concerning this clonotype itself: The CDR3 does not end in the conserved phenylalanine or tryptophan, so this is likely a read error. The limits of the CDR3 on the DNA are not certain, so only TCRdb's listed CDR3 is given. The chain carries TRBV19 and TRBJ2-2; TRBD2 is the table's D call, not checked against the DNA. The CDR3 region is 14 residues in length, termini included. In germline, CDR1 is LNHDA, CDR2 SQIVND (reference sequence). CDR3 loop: CASIAGVNTGELVL.

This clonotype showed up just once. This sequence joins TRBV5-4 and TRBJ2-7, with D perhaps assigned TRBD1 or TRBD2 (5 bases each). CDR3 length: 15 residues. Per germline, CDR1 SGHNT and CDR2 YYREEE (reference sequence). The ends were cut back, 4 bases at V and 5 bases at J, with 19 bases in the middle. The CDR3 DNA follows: TGTGCCAGCAGCCAAGATATGCCGGGACCGGACGAGCAGTACTTC. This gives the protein CASSQDMPGPDEQYF. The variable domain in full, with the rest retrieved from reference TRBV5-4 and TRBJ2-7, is ETGVTQSPTHLIKTRGQQVTLRCSSQSGHNTVSWYQQALGQGPQFIFQYYREEENGRGNFPPRFSGLQFPNYSSELNVNALELDDSALYLCASSQDMPGPDEQYFGPGTRLTVT.

The CDR3 loop reads CASSVTLGKTQYF. Written as DNA, the CDR3 is TGTGCCAGTAGCGTCACGTTGGGAAAGACCCAGTACTTC. This chain links TRBV19 with TRBJ2-5; D not resolved. CDR3 size: 13 residues. V lost 6 bases to trimming and J lost 6 bases, with 14 bases between them. Germline CDR1 LNHDA, CDR2 SQIVND (reference sequence).

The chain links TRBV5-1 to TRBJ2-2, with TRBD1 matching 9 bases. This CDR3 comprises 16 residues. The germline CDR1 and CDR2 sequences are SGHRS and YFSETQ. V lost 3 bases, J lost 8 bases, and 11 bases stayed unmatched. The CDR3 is CASSSTGTGYSGELFF. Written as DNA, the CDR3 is TGCGCCAGCAGCTCGACCGGGACAGGGTATTCGGGGGAGCTGTTTTTT.

The CDR3 here is CASGDGQGEQYF. CDR3 nucleotides: TGCGCCAGCGGGGACGGCCAGGGTGAGCAGTACTTC. The chain couples TRBV10-1 to TRBJ2-7; D is tentatively TRBD1 or TRBD2 (5 bases each). V was trimmed by 8 bases and J by 7 bases, leaving 15 bases between them. Germline assignment: CDR1 WNHNN and CDR2 SYGVQD (reference sequence). The CDR3 is made up of 12 amino acids.

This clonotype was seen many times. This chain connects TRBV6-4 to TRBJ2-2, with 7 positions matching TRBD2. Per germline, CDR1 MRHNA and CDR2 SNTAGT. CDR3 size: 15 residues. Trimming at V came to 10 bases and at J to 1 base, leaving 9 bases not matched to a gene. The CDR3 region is CATAPSSGNTGELFF. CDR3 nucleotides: TGTGCCACAGCCCCGTCTAGCGGGAACACCGGGGAGCTGTTTTTT.

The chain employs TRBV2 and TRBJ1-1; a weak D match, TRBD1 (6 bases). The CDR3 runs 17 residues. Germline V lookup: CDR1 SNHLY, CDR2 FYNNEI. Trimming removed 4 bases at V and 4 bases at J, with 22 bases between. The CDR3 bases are TGTGCCAGCAGTGTGCGGGGGGCGAGAGATTGGAGCACTGAAGCTTTCTTT. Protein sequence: CASSVRGARDWSTEAFF.

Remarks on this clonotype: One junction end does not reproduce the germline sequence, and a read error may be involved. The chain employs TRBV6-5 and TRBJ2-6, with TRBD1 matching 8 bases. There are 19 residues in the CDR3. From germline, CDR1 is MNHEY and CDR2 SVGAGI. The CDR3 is CAISYSPGQATYGANVLTF. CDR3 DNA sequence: TGTGCCATCAGTTACTCGCCGGGACAGGCCACTTATGGGGCCAACGTCCTGACTTTC.

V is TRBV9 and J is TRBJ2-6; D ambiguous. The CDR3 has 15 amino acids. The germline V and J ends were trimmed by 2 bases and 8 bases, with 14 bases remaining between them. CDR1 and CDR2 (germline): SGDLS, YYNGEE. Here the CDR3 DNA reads TGTGCCAGCAGCGTTAGATCCGGGCTGCCCAACGTCCTGACTTTC. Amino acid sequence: CASSVRSGLPNVLTF.

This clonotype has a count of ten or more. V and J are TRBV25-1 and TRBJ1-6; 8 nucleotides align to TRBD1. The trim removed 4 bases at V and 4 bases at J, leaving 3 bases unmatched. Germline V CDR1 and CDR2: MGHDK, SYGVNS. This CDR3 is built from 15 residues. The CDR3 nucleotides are TGTGCCAGCAGTGGGGGACAGGAATATAATTCACCCCTCCACTTT. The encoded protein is CASSGGQEYNSPLHF. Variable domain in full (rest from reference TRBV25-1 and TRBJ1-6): EADIYQTPRYLVIGTGKKITLECSQTMGHDKMYWYQQDPGMELHLIHYSYGVNSTEKGDLSSESTVSRIRTEHFPLTLESARPSHTSQYLCASSGGQEYNSPLHFGNGTRLTVT.